This note documents a single T cell receptor (beta chain) sequence. The sample comes from a study of Graves' ophthalmopathy and Graves' hyperthyroidism. CDR3 size: 16 residues. V shed 5 bases, J shed 4 bases, and the junction held 10 bases outside the gene matches. CDR1 and CDR2 from the germline V gene are SGHAT and FQNNGV. RNA served as the template for amplifying TCR beta CDR3 regions. RT-PCR with HTBI primers came first, then second-round multiplex PCR. TCRdb re-called the multiplex PCR reads through MiXCR, storing one row per CDR3 protein. The sample holds around 400,000 distinct CDR3 sequences, around 17% seen once.

The clonotype was recovered from a woman younger than 35 with Graves' ophthalmopathy. The material sequenced was peripheral blood. The genes are TRBV11-2 and TRBJ1-3; 8 bases fit TRBD1. The CDR3: CASSPGGTGAGNTIYF. The CDR3 DNA is TGTGCCAGCAGCCCAGGTGGGACAGGTGCCGGAAACACCATATATTTT.